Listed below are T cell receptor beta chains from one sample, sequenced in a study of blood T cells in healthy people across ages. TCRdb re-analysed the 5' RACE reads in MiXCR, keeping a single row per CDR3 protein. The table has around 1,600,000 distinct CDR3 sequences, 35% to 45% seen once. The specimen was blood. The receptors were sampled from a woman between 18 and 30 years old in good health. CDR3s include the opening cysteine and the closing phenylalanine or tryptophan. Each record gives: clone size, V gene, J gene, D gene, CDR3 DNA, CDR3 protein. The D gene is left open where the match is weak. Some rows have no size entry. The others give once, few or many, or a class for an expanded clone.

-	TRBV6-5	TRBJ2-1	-	TGTGCCAGCAGCCCTACCGAGGGATACAATGAGCAGTTCTTC	CASSPTEGYNEQFF
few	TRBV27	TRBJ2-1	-	TGTGCCAGCAGTCCTACAGGGAATGCCTACAATGAGCAGTTCTTC	CASSPTGNAYNEQFF
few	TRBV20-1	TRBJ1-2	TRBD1	TGCAGTGCCCCCGGACAGGGGGCTCCCAATATTGGCTGCACCTTC	CSAPGQGAPNIGCTF
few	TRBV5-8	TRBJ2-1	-	TGTGCCAGCAGCCAAGGACGGAAATGGAATGAGCAGTTCTTC	CASSQGRKWNEQFF
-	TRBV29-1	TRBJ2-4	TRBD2	TGCAGCGTTGAGCCCGGGGGGGTGAACATTCAGTACTTC	CSVEPGGVNIQYF
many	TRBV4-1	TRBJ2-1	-	TGCGCCAGCAGCCAAATAACGGGCCGTTTGTTCCACAATGAGCAGTTCTTC	CASSQITGRLFHNEQFF
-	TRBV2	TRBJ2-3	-	TGTGCCAGCAGGGGGGGACTCAACACAGATACGCAGTATTTT	CASRGGLNTDTQYF
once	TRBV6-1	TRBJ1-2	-	TGTGCCAGCAGTGGAAATAGGAGAGACTTGACCAACTATGGCCACACCTTC	CASSGNRRDLTNYGHTF
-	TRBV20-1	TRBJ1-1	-	TGCAGTGCTACGTGGCCCTTGAACACTGAAGCTTTCTTT	CSATWPLNTEAFF
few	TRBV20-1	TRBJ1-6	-	TGCAGTGCTAGAGATAGGAGGACCCTCCACTTT	CSARDRRTLHF
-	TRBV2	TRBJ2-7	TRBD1	TGTGCCAGCAGTCCCGACAGGGTACAGTACGAGCAGTACTTC	CASSPDRVQYEQYF
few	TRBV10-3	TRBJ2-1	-	TGTGCCATCAGTGAGTCCCGACTAGGGGAACTCTACAATGAGCAGTTCTTC	CAISESRLGELYNEQFF
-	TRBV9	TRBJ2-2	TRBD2	TGTGCCAGCAGCGTGACGACTAGCACCAACACCGGGGAGCTGTTTTTT	CASSVTTSTNTGELFF
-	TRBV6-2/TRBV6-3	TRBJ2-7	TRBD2	TGTACCAGCAAGTTAGCGGGATACGAGCAGTACTTC	CTSKLAGYEQYF
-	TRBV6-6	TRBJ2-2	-	TGTGCCAGCACTGGCACCGCAGCGAACACCGGGGAGCTGTTTTTT	CASTGTAANTGELFF
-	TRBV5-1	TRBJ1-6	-	TGCGCCAGCAGCTTGGACGAGCTAACAACGGGTGGTTCACCCCTCCACTTT	CASSLDELTTGGSPLHF
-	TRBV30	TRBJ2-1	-	TGTGCCTGGAGTGTTGCAGGACTCGGTGAGCAGTTCTTC	CAWSVAGLGEQFF
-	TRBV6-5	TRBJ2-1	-	TGTGCCATCTCGCAGGCCAATGAGCAGTTCTTC	CAISQANEQFF
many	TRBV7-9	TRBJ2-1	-	TGTGCCAGCAGCCTTACGACTTCCTACAATGAGCAGTTCTTC	CASSLTTSYNEQFF
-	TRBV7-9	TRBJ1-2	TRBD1	TGTGCCAGCAGCGCCACGACAGGGTCGAGTGGCTACACCTTC	CASSATTGSSGYTF
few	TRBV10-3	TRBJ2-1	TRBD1	TGTGCCATCAGTGAGTCGAACAGGGGCTACAATGAGCAGTTCTTC	CAISESNRGYNEQFF
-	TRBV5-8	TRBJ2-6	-	TGTGCCAGCAGCTTGGGCCGGGTCCTGATCTCTGGGGCCAACGTCCTGACTTTC	CASSLGRVLISGANVLTF
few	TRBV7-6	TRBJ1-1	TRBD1	TGTGCCAGCAGCTTAGCGTCCCCCGGACAGGGAAAGTTAGGAGCTTTCTTT	CASSLASPGQGKLGAFF
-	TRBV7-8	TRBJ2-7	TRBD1	TGTGCCAGCAGCTTTATCATCGGGACAGCCCCTTTCTACGAGCAGTACTTC	CASSFIIGTAPFYEQYF
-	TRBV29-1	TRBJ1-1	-	TGCAGCGCCAAGGCTGGGGCGCGGTCCGCTGAAGCTTTCTTT	CSAKAGARSAEAFF
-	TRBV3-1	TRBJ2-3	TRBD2	TGTGCCAGCAGCCAAGAGTTTATTAGCGGGGGGAGTGCAGATACGCAGTATTTT	CASSQEFISGGSADTQYF
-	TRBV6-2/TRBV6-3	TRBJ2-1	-	TGTGCCAGCAGTTACTCACGTGAGGCGGGGCTATACAATGAGCAGTTCTTC	CASSYSREAGLYNEQFF
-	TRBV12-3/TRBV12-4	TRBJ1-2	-	TGTGCCAGCAGTTTGGGCCCGGAGGTGGGCTACACCTTC	CASSLGPEVGYTF